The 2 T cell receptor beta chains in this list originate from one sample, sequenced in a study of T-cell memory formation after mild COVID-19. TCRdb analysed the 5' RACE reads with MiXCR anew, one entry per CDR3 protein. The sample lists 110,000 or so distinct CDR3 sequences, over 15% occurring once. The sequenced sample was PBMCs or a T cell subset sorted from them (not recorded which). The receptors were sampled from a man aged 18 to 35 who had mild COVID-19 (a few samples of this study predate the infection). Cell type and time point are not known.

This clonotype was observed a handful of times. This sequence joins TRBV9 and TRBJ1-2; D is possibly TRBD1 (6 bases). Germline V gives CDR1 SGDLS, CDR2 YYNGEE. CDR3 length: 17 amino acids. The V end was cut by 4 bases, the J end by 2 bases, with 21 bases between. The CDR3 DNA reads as TGTGCCAGCAGCCTAGAGGGCTCGGGGGCAGAAAACTATGGCTACACCTTC. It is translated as CASSLEGSGAENYGYTF.

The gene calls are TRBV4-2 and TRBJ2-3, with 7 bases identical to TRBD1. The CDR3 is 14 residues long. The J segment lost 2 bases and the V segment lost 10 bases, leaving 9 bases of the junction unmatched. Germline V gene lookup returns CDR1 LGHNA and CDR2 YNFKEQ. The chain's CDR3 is CAMGPGTATDTQYF. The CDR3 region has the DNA TGTGCCATGGGCCCCGGGACAGCCACAGATACGCAGTATTTT.